This T cell receptor beta chain was sequenced in a study of regulatory T cells in long-lasting Graves disease. Notes on the study in general: Few sampled subjects may have lowered accuracy.

This clonotype was recorded at least ten times. Its antigen is not known. Arm-PCR of CDR3 regions with iRepertoire HTBI primers generated TCR beta libraries. TCRdb re-analysed the multiplex PCR reads in MiXCR, keeping a single row per CDR3 protein. The repertoire holds around 400,000 distinct CDR3 sequences, with about 16% as singletons. As to time point: newly diagnosed GD, antithyroid drugs for less than 3 months. Extracted RNA from PBMCs served as the source of the TCR library. EDTA tubes held roughly 9.9 milliliters of peripheral blood from each patient. In germline, CDR1 is MNHEY, CDR2 SMNVEV (reference sequence). V gave up 0 bases and J gave up 5 bases, with 13 bases separating them. CDR3 length: 15 residues.

The chain has TRBV27 and TRBJ1-1, with D perhaps TRBD1 (5 bases). The TCR was taken from a female donor with Graves disease. Specimen: peripheral blood mononuclear cells (PBMCs), collected at new diagnosis, from a patient treated with antithyroid drugs. DNA of the CDR3: TGTGCCAGCAGTTTATCCCCTGGGGGTAGGACTGAAGCTTTCTTT. Translating gives CASSLSPGGRTEAFF.